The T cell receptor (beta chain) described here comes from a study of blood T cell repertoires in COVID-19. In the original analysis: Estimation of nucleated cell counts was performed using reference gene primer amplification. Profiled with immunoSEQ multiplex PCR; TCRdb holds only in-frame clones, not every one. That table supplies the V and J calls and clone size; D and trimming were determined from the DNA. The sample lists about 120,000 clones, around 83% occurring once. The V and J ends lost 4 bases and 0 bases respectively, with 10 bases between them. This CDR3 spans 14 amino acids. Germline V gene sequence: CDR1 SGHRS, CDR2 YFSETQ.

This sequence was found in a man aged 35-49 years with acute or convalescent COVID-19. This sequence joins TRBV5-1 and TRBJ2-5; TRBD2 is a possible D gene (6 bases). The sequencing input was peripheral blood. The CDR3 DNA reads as TGCGCCAGCAGCCTTGGGACTGACCAAGAGACCCAGTACTTC. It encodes CASSLGTDQETQYF.